Presented here are 14 T cell receptor beta chains from one specimen sequenced in a study of T cells in localized non-small cell lung cancer. Clones were read by immunoSEQ multiplex PCR, and TCRdb kept only the in-frame ones, dropping some. The sample includes approximately 65,000 clones, 81% of them seen just once. The input for sequencing was PBMCs, taken before any cancer treatment. Receptors were obtained from a man aged 40 to 75 with stage II lung adenocarcinoma.

Remarks on this clone: In the same sample, other DNA sequences code for this CDR3. The V call is TRBV7-3, the J call TRBJ1-1; possible D gene TRBD1, 6 bases. This CDR3 is 13 amino acids long. The V and J ends lost 3 bases and 1 base respectively, with 6 bases between them. CDR1 SGHTA and CDR2 FQGTGA come from the germline V gene. The CDR3 sequence is CASSLTGNTEAFF. The CDR3 DNA is TGTGCCAGCAGCTTGACAGGGAACACTGAAGCTTTCTTT. The complete variable domain, with remaining parts taken from reference TRBV7-3 and TRBJ1-1, reads GAGVSQTPSNKVTEKGKYVELRCDPISGHTALYWYRQSLGQGPEFLIYFQGTGAADDSGLPNDRFFAVRPEGSVSTLKIQRTERGDSAVYLCASSLTGNTEAFFGQGTRLTVV.

The V and J genes are TRBV10-3 and TRBJ2-1; TRBD2 matches at 15 bases. Germline CDR1 ENHRY, CDR2 SYGVKD. The CDR3 loop spans 16 amino acids. Trimming took 10 bases from V and 8 from J; bases not matched to a gene: 12. The DNA of the CDR3 is TGTGCCACGACCGGGACTAGCGGGAGGTCGGGTCATGAGCAGTTCTTC. Translation gives CATTGTSGRSGHEQFF.

This sequence joins TRBV5-1 and TRBJ2-7, with 9 bases matching TRBD1. The V and J ends lost 0 bases and 7 bases, in that order; junction bases with no gene match: 5. Germline values: CDR1 SGHRS, CDR2 YFSETQ. The CDR3 spans 14 residues. Written as DNA, the CDR3 is TGCGCCAGCAGCTTGGAACAGGGGGCGCGGGAGCAGTACTTC. Protein product: CASSLEQGAREQYF.

The gene calls are TRBV29-1 and TRBJ1-5, with D maybe TRBD1 (5 bases). CDR1 is SQVTM, CDR2 ANQGSEA, per germline. V dropped 4 bases and J dropped 7 bases, with 17 bases sitting between them. This CDR3 spans 14 amino acids. The CDR3 loop is CSVVVDSGLQPQHF. The CDR3 bases are TGCAGCGTTGTAGTAGACAGCGGTTTGCAGCCCCAGCATTTT.

The chain has TRBV25-1 and TRBJ2-1; TRBD1 matches at 10 bases. The length of the CDR3 is 15 residues. With V trimmed by 5 bases and J by 2 bases, 3 bases remained unmatched. Germline CDR1 MGHDK, CDR2 SYGVNS. The CDR3 region has the DNA TGTGCCAGCAGTATGGGACAGGGGCCCTACAATGAGCAGTTCTTC. Translation: CASSMGQGPYNEQFF.

The gene calls are TRBV29-1 and TRBJ2-2; perhaps D is TRBD1 or TRBD2 (5 bases each). V shed 4 bases and J shed 6 bases, with 12 bases lying between them. Looked up from germline, CDR1 is SQVTM and CDR2 is ANQGSEA. CDR3 size: 13 residues. The CDR3 protein is CSVGRDGAGELFF. The CDR3 region has the DNA TGCAGCGTTGGCAGGGACGGTGCCGGGGAGCTGTTTTTT.

The rearrangement joins TRBV11-2 to TRBJ1-4; tentative D call: TRBD1 (6 bases). Germline V gives CDR1 SGHAT, CDR2 FQNNGV. The CDR3 consists of 15 residues. V lost 1 base and J lost 8, with 14 bases in between. The CDR3 DNA sequence: TGTGCCAGCAGCTTAGGCGACAGGTTCGGGGAAAAACTGTTTTTT. It is translated as CASSLGDRFGEKLFF.

V is TRBV18 and J is TRBJ1-5; D unresolved. Germline V CDR1 and CDR2: KGHSH, LQKENI. This CDR3 has 13 residues. V was trimmed by 5 bases and J by 4 bases, leaving 9 bases between them. The CDR3 DNA follows: TGTGCCAGCTCAACGACCGAGAATCAGCCCCAGCATTTT. It is translated as CASSTTENQPQHF.

This rearrangement joins TRBV30 to TRBJ1-1; D is unresolved. Trimming left V 3 bases short and J 8 bases short, with 16 bases between. The CDR3 runs 13 residues. CDR1 is GTSNPN, CDR2 SVGIG, per germline (reference sequence). The CDR3 coding sequence is TGTGCCTGGAGGCCTTCGGGGAGAGCCGAAGCTTTCTTT. Its protein product is CAWRPSGRAEAFF.

The rearrangement joins TRBV11-2 to TRBJ2-5; TRBD1 agrees at 8 bases. CDR3 length: 18 amino acids. Germline V lookup: CDR1 SGHAT, CDR2 FQNNGV. Germline trimming cut 0 bases from V and 4 bases from J; bases unmatched to any gene: 13. This chain's CDR3 is CASSLDRVRQGARETQYF. The CDR3 DNA follows: TGTGCCAGCAGCTTAGATCGGGTGAGGCAGGGGGCGAGAGAGACCCAGTACTTC. The full variable domain, its missing parts supplied by reference TRBV11-2 and TRBJ2-5, is EAGVAQSPRYKIIEKRQSVAFWCNPISGHATLYWYQQILGQGPKLLIQFQNNGVVDDSQLPKDRFSAERLKGVDSTLKIQPAKLEDSAVYLCASSLDRVRQGARETQYFGPGTRLLVL.

The J gene is TRBJ2-1, the V gene TRBV19; 7 bases map to TRBD2. The CDR3 is made up of 18 amino acids. Germline CDR1 LNHDA, CDR2 SQIVND (reference sequence). The trim removed 6 bases at V and 0 bases at J, leaving 14 bases unmatched. In nucleotides, the CDR3 is TGTGCCAGTAGCGCCTGGGGGGGTAGCGGCAACTCCTACAATGAGCAGTTCTTC. Protein product: CASSAWGGSGNSYNEQFF.

The rearrangement links TRBV18 to TRBJ2-1, with D perhaps matching TRBD2 (6 bases). The CDR3 is 16 amino acids. CDR1 and CDR2 from the germline V gene are KGHSH and LQKENI. V was cut by 6 bases and J by 1 base, with 16 bases left in between. In DNA form, the CDR3 reads TGTGCCAGCTCGGACCAAAAGCGGGCATCCTACAATGAGCAGTTCTTC. Protein sequence: CASSDQKRASYNEQFF.

This clone appeared a single time. The chain employs TRBV28 and TRBJ2-3; no clear D gene. CDR3 length: 18 amino acids. The germline V gene has CDR1 MDHEN and CDR2 SYDVKM. The germline V and J ends were trimmed by 3 bases and 1 base, with 20 bases remaining between them. The DNA for the CDR3 is TGTGCCAGCAGTTTCCAGGACCCTGGGTTCGGAGGCACAGATACGCAGTATTTT. It specifies CASSFQDPGFGGTDTQYF.

This chain links TRBV4-2 with TRBJ1-6; 7 nucleotides line up with TRBD1. The CDR3 totals 15 residues. The junction had 6 bases not matched to a gene; V was cut back by 0 bases and J by 10 bases. The germline gives CDR1 LGHNA, CDR2 YNFKEQ. CDR3 protein: CASSQEDRAGSPLHF. DNA of the CDR3: TGTGCCAGCAGCCAAGAAGACAGGGCAGGATCACCCCTCCACTTT.